Presented here are 17 T cell receptor beta chains from one specimen sequenced in a study of response to subunit inactivated influenza vaccine (dated by TCRdb to the late 2010s). Library construction relied on RT-PCR. Sequenced using an Illumina HiSeq 2500. The public reads were quality trimmed at Q25 with fastp and then assembled into clones with MiXCR by TCRdb, keeping productive beta chains. Each CDR3 protein gets just one entry, which takes the most common genes and DNA from the rows behind it. The sample records about 540,000 distinct CDR3 sequences, less than 15% of which are singletons. The top ten hold approximately 10% of the sample. This specimen consisted of PBMCs from blood, obtained approximately 12 days after vaccination. These receptor sequences come from a middle-aged man who received an inactivated influenza vaccine. Donor details come from another sample of the same person, matched by shared clones.

This clonotype has only a few counts. The chain recombines TRBV30 with TRBJ1-5, with 8 positions matching TRBD1. V shed 2 bases and J 1 base; nucleotides not matched to a gene: 7. CDR1 GTSNPN and CDR2 SVGIG come from the germline V gene (reference sequence). The CDR3 runs 16 residues. In nucleotides, the CDR3 is TGTGCCTGGAGTTACAGGGGGTCAGGGAGCAATCAGCCCCAGCATTTT. It specifies CAWSYRGSGSNQPQHF. Looking up the rest from reference TRBV30 and TRBJ1-5 gives the full variable domain: SQTIHQWPATLVQPVGSPLSLECTVEGTSNPNLYWYRQAAGRGLQLLFYSVGIGQISSEVPQNLSASRPQDRQFILSSKKLLLSDSGFYLCAWSYRGSGSNQPQHFGDGTRLSIL.

V and J are TRBV12-3 or TRBV12-4 and TRBJ1-3; D is undetermined. The germline V and J ends were trimmed by 3 bases and 0 bases, with 9 bases remaining between them. This CDR3 comprises 15 residues. The CDR3 is CASSFRAYSGNTIYF. The CDR3 DNA reads TGTGCCAGCAGTTTTCGGGCCTACTCTGGAAACACCATATATTTT.

This clonotype was seen a few times. The chain uses TRBV15 and TRBJ2-5; D might be TRBD2 (5 bases). The CDR3 extends over 14 amino acids. Trimming took 2 bases from V and 2 from J, leaving 9 bases between them. The germline V gene encodes CDR1 LNHNV and CDR2 YYDKDF (reference sequence). CDR3 nucleotides: TGTGCCACCAGCAGACTCGGAGGACAAGAGACCCAGTACTTC. As protein: CATSRLGGQETQYF.

This chain links TRBV5-1 with TRBJ2-7, with a possible D match to TRBD2 (7 bases). V was trimmed by 4 bases and J by 0 bases, leaving 14 bases between them. The CDR3 consists of 15 residues. CDR1 is SGHRS, CDR2 YFSETQ, per germline. The CDR3 region is CASSRGAGSSYEQYF. The CDR3 nucleotides read TGCGCCAGCAGCCGGGGGGCGGGTAGCTCCTACGAGCAGTACTTC.

This chain uses TRBV7-6 with TRBJ1-3; 7 bases are a match to TRBD1. The CDR3 is made up of 15 amino acids. V was pared by 3 bases and J by 0 bases, with 2 bases of the junction left unmatched. Germline V gene lookup returns CDR1 SGHVS and CDR2 FNYEAQ. The CDR3 spells CASSFTGDSGNTIYF. The CDR3 bases are TGTGCCAGCAGCTTTACAGGGGACTCTGGAAACACCATATATTTT.

This clonotype was seen ten or more times. V is TRBV12-3 or TRBV12-4 and J is TRBJ1-1, with D maybe TRBD1 (5 bases). The CDR3 is 15 residues long. V was clipped by 4 bases and J by 4 bases, with 16 bases between them. CDR3 in amino acids: CASSSGGGGGTEAFF. In DNA, the CDR3 is TGTGCCAGCAGTTCGGGCGGGGGGGGTGGCACTGAAGCTTTCTTT.

This rearrangement joins TRBV7-2 to TRBJ1-5; the D gene is possibly TRBD1 (5 bases). The CDR3 consists of 17 residues. V lost 4 bases, J lost 8 bases, and 24 bases lay in between. Germline V gives CDR1 SGHTA, CDR2 FQGNSA. The CDR3 coding sequence is TGTGCCAGCAGCTCCCCCGGGGGGTATCTACGGGGCGAGCCCCAGCATTTT. Translation gives CASSSPGGYLRGEPQHF.

This clonotype came up many times. CDR3 in DNA: TGTGCCATCACGATAGCGGGACCGTACAATGAGCAGTTCTTC. It is translated as CAITIAGPYNEQFF. This chain uses TRBV10-3 with TRBJ2-1; 8 positions match TRBD2. Germline lookup yields CDR1 ENHRY and CDR2 SYGVKD. V lost 7 bases, J lost 4 bases, and 6 bases stayed unmatched. The CDR3 is 14 residues long.

A few counts support this clonotype. This chain joins TRBV27 and TRBJ2-7, with D hard to call. From germline, CDR1 is MNHEY and CDR2 SMNVEV (reference sequence). CDR3 length: 11 amino acids. V was clipped by 8 bases and J by 7 bases, with 12 bases between them. The DNA of the CDR3 is TGTGCCAGCCCTCTACTGGAGGAGCAGTACTTC. Its translation: CASPLLEEQYF.

The gene calls are TRBV12-3 or TRBV12-4 and TRBJ1-1; TRBD1 is a possible D gene (6 bases). The CDR3 consists of 14 residues. Trimming removed 3 bases from V and 4 bases from J, with 12 bases in between. This CDR3 is CASSFRGGTTEAFF. Here the CDR3 DNA reads TGTGCCAGCAGTTTTAGGGGGGGGACCACTGAAGCTTTCTTT.

The sample holds a few counts of this clonotype. CDR3 in amino acids: CASSLVTGGIGTGELFF. The CDR3 DNA sequence: TGCGCCAGCAGCTTGGTTACGGGGGGTATCGGCACCGGGGAGCTGTTTTTT. This chain connects TRBV5-1 to TRBJ2-2, with 7 bases matching TRBD2. J was trimmed by 4 bases and V by 0 bases; bases with no gene match: 9. The CDR3 sequence is 17 residues long. Germline CDR1 reads SGHRS; CDR2 reads YFSETQ.

There are a few counts of this clonotype. The gene calls are TRBV20-1 and TRBJ1-5, with D possibly TRBD1 on 5 matching bases. Germline assignment: CDR1 DFQATT and CDR2 SNEGSKA (reference sequence). This CDR3 comprises 15 residues. V shed 1 base and J shed 0 bases, with 10 bases lying between them. CDR3 DNA: TGCAGTGCTAGAGGGGGACTTCATAGCAATCAGCCCCAGCATTTT. Protein: CSARGGLHSNQPQHF.

The rearrangement links TRBV12-3 or TRBV12-4 to TRBJ2-3, with 8 bases that match TRBD1. The V gene end was trimmed by 1 base and the J gene end by 14 bases; junction bases not matched to a gene: 5. The CDR3 length is 12 residues. The CDR3 here is CASSLDPGGRYF. The CDR3 nucleotides read TGTGCCAGCAGTTTAGATCCAGGGGGCAGGTATTTT.

CDR3 residues: CASSLPLSRTGTGELFF. The CDR3 nucleotides read TGCGCCAGCAGCCTTCCTCTGTCCCGGACAGGGACCGGGGAGCTGTTTTTT. This chain links TRBV4-1 with TRBJ2-2, with TRBD1 matching 8 bases. CDR3 size: 17 residues. J lost 5 bases, V lost 4 bases, and 12 bases had no gene match. In germline, CDR1 is MGHRA, CDR2 YSYEKL.

The chain combines TRBV7-9 with TRBJ2-5, with 7 positions matching TRBD2. The ends lost 5 bases at V and 5 bases at J; junction bases unmatched: 11. The CDR3 runs 15 residues. The germline CDR1 and CDR2 sequences are SEHNR and FQNEAQ (reference sequence). This chain's CDR3 is CASSESGTAKETQYF. The CDR3 region has the DNA TGTGCCAGCAGCGAAAGCGGGACGGCGAAGGAGACCCAGTACTTC.

The chain is built from TRBV12-3 or TRBV12-4 and TRBJ2-2, with D perhaps being TRBD1 or TRBD2 (5 bases each). Trimming left V 4 bases short and J 6 bases short, with 12 bases between. The CDR3 sequence is 14 residues long. As DNA, the CDR3 is TGTGCCAGCAGTTCCCAGGGAGAGGCCGGGGAGCTGTTTTTT. Translated: CASSSQGEAGELFF.

The rearrangement links TRBV5-1 to TRBJ2-7, with 8 positions matching TRBD2. The CDR3 length is 15 residues. The junction had 8 bases not matched to a gene; V was cut back by 4 bases and J by 2 bases. Germline CDR1 is SGHRS and CDR2 is YFSETQ. For the CDR3, the DNA is TGCGCCAGCAGCCGGACGGGGGGGATGACCTACGAGCAGTACTTC. Translated: CASSRTGGMTYEQYF. Complete variable domain (other parts from reference TRBV5-1 and TRBJ2-7): KAGVTQTPRYLIKTRGQQVTLSCSPISGHRSVSWYQQTPGQGLQFLFEYFSETQRNKGNFPGRFSGRQFSNSRSEMNVSTLELGDSALYLCASSRTGGMTYEQYFGPGTRLTVT.